This T cell receptor beta chain appears in the sequencing data of a study of T-cell reconstitution after alpha-beta-depleted transplantation in children. This clonotype was seen more than once but under ten times. Germline CDR1 MNHEY, CDR2 SVGEGT. With V trimmed by 0 bases and J by 0 bases, 10 bases remained unmatched. There are 19 residues in the CDR3. During its preparation, the TCRbeta library received unique molecular identifiers. TCRdb passed the PCR reads through MiXCR, listing each CDR3 protein once. The sample holds approximately 980,000 distinct CDR3 sequences; roughly 31% are singletons and the top ten take roughly 28%.

This TCR derives from a boy younger than two who had a stem cell transplant for SCID, so the T cells may come from the graft donor. This sequence joins TRBV6-2 or TRBV6-3 and TRBJ2-2; 7 bases map to TRBD1. The sample in question was PBMCs, mostly from graft donor cells, obtained 360 days after TCRalphabeta/CD19-depleted stem cell transplant. CDR3 residues: CASSYSKAQGRANTGELFF. The DNA of the CDR3 is TGTGCCAGCAGTTACTCGAAGGCACAGGGGCGGGCGAACACCGGGGAGCTGTTTTTT.